Described below is a single T cell receptor beta chain sequence and its context. These data come from a study of shared clonotypes between healthy human individuals. Every subset had its genomic DNA shared out evenly among several immunoSEQ plates. Assay: immunoSEQ multiplex PCR; the TCRdb copy retains only in-frame clones and omits some. This sample has approximately 1.5 million clones, with 98% to 99% found just once. Germline CDR1 is SQVTM and CDR2 is ANQGSEA. V was clipped by 3 bases and J by 4 bases; unmatched bases: 4. This CDR3 comprises 14 residues. The origin of this receptor is a man in his thirties or forties in good health. Sequencing was done on a sample of naive CD4+ T cells sorted from blood. Subset meaning: CD45RA+ positively selected. The gene calls are TRBV29-1 and TRBJ2-2, with 8 bases that match TRBD2. CDR3 amino acids: CSVEQRELTGELFF. The CDR3 DNA reads as TGCAGCGTTGAGCAGCGGGAGCTCACCGGGGAGCTGTTTTTT.